The 24 T cell receptor beta chains below all came from one sample that was sequenced in a study of shared clonotypes between healthy human individuals. Clones were sequenced by immunoSEQ multiplex PCR, and TCRdb holds only the in-frame ones, with some missing. The table includes around 2.5 million clones, over 85% detected once. The sequencing input was naive CD4+ T cells from PBMCs. Subset: CD45RA+ positively selected. The receptor source for this set is a man younger than 35 in good health. Some clones in this sample may be carry-over from other donors' samples.

V usage is TRBV28 and J usage is TRBJ2-5, with TRBD1 as a possible D gene (8 bases). This CDR3 is 17 amino acids long. Germline lookup yields CDR1 MDHEN and CDR2 SYDVKM. With 4 bases removed from V and 5 bases from J, the gap between germline ends came to 23 bases. The CDR3 here is CASSSLREQGEGETQYF. The CDR3 DNA sequence: TGTGCCAGCAGTTCCCTACGTGAACAGGGGGAGGGGGAGACCCAGTACTTC.

This clone is a singleton in its sample. The V gene is TRBV7-2, the J gene TRBJ1-1; D call uncertain. The CDR3 is made up of 15 amino acids. Germline V gene data show CDR1 as SGHTA and CDR2 as FQGNSA. The V gene lost 5 bases and the J gene lost 0 bases, with 13 bases spanning the gap. In nucleotides, the CDR3 is TGTGCCAGCAGCCCCATAGAGGGTATGAACACTGAAGCTTTCTTT. It yields the protein CASSPIEGMNTEAFF.

The chain is built from TRBV6-5 and TRBJ2-7; D gene unclear. This CDR3 is built from 14 residues. Germline V gene lookup returns CDR1 MNHEY and CDR2 SVGAGI. Trimming removed 2 bases at V and 0 bases at J, with 8 bases between. CDR3 nucleotides: TGTGCCAGCAGTTACCGTGGTAACTCCTACGAGCAGTACTTC. Translated: CASSYRGNSYEQYF.

This chain connects TRBV15 to TRBJ1-4; D might be TRBD1 (5 bases). This CDR3 is 16 amino acids long. The V end lost 1 base, the J end lost 8 bases, and 17 bases lay between the germline ends. Looked up from germline, CDR1 is LNHNV and CDR2 is YYDKDF (reference sequence). As DNA, the CDR3 is TGTGCCACCAGCAGAGCCCATCGTAGGGGTATGGAAAAACTGTTTTTT. This sequence encodes CATSRAHRRGMEKLFF.

J is TRBJ2-7 and V is TRBV30, with a tentative D call TRBD1 (5 bases). CDR3 length: 13 amino acids. Germline-derived CDR1 and CDR2 are GTSNPN and SVGIG (reference sequence). Deletions cut 0 bases from V and 3 bases from J, with 9 bases between. In DNA form, the CDR3 reads TGTGCCTGGAGTGTTGGGGCGGTCTACGAGCAGTACTTC. Its translation: CAWSVGAVYEQYF.

The CDR3 loop reads CAISDDTGGDYGYTF. In DNA form, the CDR3 reads TGTGCCATCAGCGATGATACAGGGGGCGACTATGGCTACACCTTC. The chain combines TRBV10-3 with TRBJ1-2; 9 nucleotides line up with TRBD1. The CDR3 is 15 residues long. After removal of 6 bases from V and 3 bases from J, the junction contained 8 bases not matched to a gene. Germline V lookup: CDR1 ENHRY, CDR2 SYGVKD.

This chain connects TRBV7-2 to TRBJ1-2; TRBD1 is a possible D gene (5 bases). Germline lookup yields CDR1 SGHTA and CDR2 FQGNSA. V was clipped by 0 bases and J by 3 bases, with 11 bases between them. There are 15 residues in the CDR3. CDR3 in amino acids: CASSLAQTAYYGYTF. The CDR3 nucleotides read TGTGCCAGCAGCTTAGCGCAGACAGCCTACTATGGCTACACCTTC. Using reference TRBV7-2 and TRBJ1-2 for the parts outside the CDR3, the full variable domain is GAGVSQSPSNKVTEKGKDVELRCDPISGHTALYWYRQSLGQGLEFLIYFQGNSAPDKSGLPSDRFSAERTGGSVSTLTIQRTQQEDSAVYLCASSLAQTAYYGYTFGSGTRLTVV.

V gene TRBV30 combines with J gene TRBJ1-1; possible D gene TRBD1, 6 bases. There are 14 residues in the CDR3. V lost 4 bases and J lost 5, with 17 bases in between. Germline V gives CDR1 GTSNPN, CDR2 SVGIG (reference sequence). CDR3 DNA sequence: TGTGCCTGGACCTTACAGGGAGAGGGGACTGAAGCTTTCTTT. Translation: CAWTLQGEGTEAFF.

The rearrangement links TRBV2 to TRBJ1-1; D unresolved. V gave up 4 bases and J gave up 7 bases, with 7 bases separating them. The CDR3 is 11 amino acids. CDR1 and CDR2 (germline): SNHLY, FYNNEI. CDR3 protein: CASSVSREAFF. CDR3 nucleotide sequence: TGTGCCAGCAGTGTCTCCCGTGAAGCTTTCTTT.

V is TRBV5-4 and J is TRBJ2-7; 12 nucleotides line up with TRBD2. Germline CDR1 is SGHNT and CDR2 is YYREEE (reference sequence). The CDR3 covers 16 residues. V shed 4 bases, J shed 5 bases, and the junction held 10 bases outside the gene matches. The CDR3 bases are TGTGCCAGCAGCCCGGACGCTAGCGGGAGGGCTAACGAGCAGTACTTC. This codes for CASSPDASGRANEQYF.

Details on this clone: Other DNA sequences in the sample encode the same CDR3. This sequence joins TRBV5-4 and TRBJ1-1, with D unclear. Germline CDR1 is SGHNT and CDR2 is YYREEE (reference sequence). This CDR3 has 13 amino acids. Trimming removed 4 bases at V and 1 base at J, with 8 bases between. In nucleotides, the CDR3 is TGTGCCAGCAGCCTCTCACAGAACACTGAAGCTTTCTTT. It is translated as CASSLSQNTEAFF.

The chain links TRBV5-8 to TRBJ1-2; D is unclear. The CDR3 sequence is 14 residues long. Germline V CDR1 and CDR2: SGHTS, YDEGEE. Trimming pared 2 bases from V and 5 bases from J, leaving 13 bases between. The CDR3 region is CASSFTGFNYGYTF. For the CDR3, the DNA is TGTGCCAGCAGCTTTACGGGGTTTAATTATGGCTACACCTTC.

The chain recombines TRBV6-5 with TRBJ2-5, with 10 bases identical to TRBD2. Matching the DNA end better, TRBJ2-7 makes the J call doubtful. The V gene's germline CDR1 is MNHEY and CDR2 SVGAGI. The CDR3 covers 16 residues. As DNA, the CDR3 is TGTGCCAGCAGTTACCGGGGTAGCGGGAGGTCCCACGAGCAGTACTTC. The encoded protein is CASSYRGSGRSHEQYF.

This clone was recorded once. The V gene is TRBV28, the J gene TRBJ2-1; 10 bases fit TRBD2. The germline CDR1 and CDR2 sequences are MDHEN and SYDVKM. V shed 5 bases and J 4 bases; nucleotides not matched to a gene: 8. The CDR3 runs to 16 residues. CDR3 sequence reads: CASSPDPSGSYNEQFF. Here the CDR3 DNA reads TGTGCCAGCAGTCCCGACCCTAGCGGGAGTTACAATGAGCAGTTCTTC.

This chain connects TRBV5-8 to TRBJ2-1; the D gene is possibly TRBD1 (5 bases). Deletions cut 6 bases from V and 3 bases from J, with 10 bases between. Germline assignment: CDR1 SGHTS and CDR2 YDEGEE. This CDR3 is 13 amino acids long. In DNA, the CDR3 is TGTGCCAGCACCATAGACAGCTACAATGAGCAGTTCTTC. Protein: CASTIDSYNEQFF.

CDR3 DNA sequence: TGTGCCAGCAGCCCTTCAAAGGGAAACTACGAGCAGTACTTC. Encoded protein: CASSPSKGNYEQYF. This rearrangement joins TRBV5-4 to TRBJ2-7, with unresolved D. V was cut by 4 bases and J by 3 bases, with 14 bases left in between. Germline loops: CDR1 SGHNT, CDR2 YYREEE (reference sequence). This CDR3 comprises 14 residues.

The chain links TRBV6-5 to TRBJ2-1, with 7 bases that match TRBD1. Germline CDR1 MNHEY, CDR2 SVGAGI. With V trimmed by 10 bases and J by 8 bases, 8 bases remained unmatched. The CDR3 has 12 residues. The CDR3, as DNA: TGTGCCACCGGACAGGCACAGCATGAGCAGTTCTTC. It codes for CATGQAQHEQFF.

The chain combines TRBV20-1 with TRBJ2-1, with 8 bases fitting TRBD2. Germline CDR1 reads DFQATT; CDR2 reads SNEGSKA (reference sequence). Unmatched junction bases numbered 5, after V lost 5 bases and J lost 14 bases. The CDR3 length is 10 residues. The CDR3 protein is CSAPRGGEFF. CDR3 in DNA: TGCAGTGCTCCTCGGGGGGGCGAGTTCTTC.

This clone was seen once. The rearrangement joins TRBV6-5 to TRBJ2-7; 8 nucleotides align to TRBD1. The V gene's germline CDR1 is MNHEY and CDR2 SVGAGI. There are 15 residues in the CDR3. The J segment lost 10 bases and the V segment lost 5 bases, leaving 16 bases of the junction unmatched. For the CDR3, the DNA is TGTGCCAGCAGTCCCAGGACAGGGCCGACCGGAGGTCAGTACTTC. It specifies CASSPRTGPTGGQYF.

Written as DNA, the CDR3 is TGTGCCACCAGCAGAGATTGGAAGGATGAGCAGTACTTC. Residues: CATSRDWKDEQYF. The chain employs TRBV15 and TRBJ2-7; unclear D gene. This CDR3 has 13 amino acids. Germline V gene sequence: CDR1 LNHNV, CDR2 YYDKDF (reference sequence). Trimming took off 0 bases at V and 7 bases at J, with 10 bases between the two ends.

This chain uses TRBV5-1 with TRBJ2-1; 7 nucleotides align to TRBD1. Losses at the gene ends were 7 bases for V and 2 bases for J; bases not matched to a gene: 3. CDR1 is SGHRS, CDR2 YFSETQ, per germline. The CDR3 has 13 amino acids. CDR3 residues: CASGQEAYNEQFF. The CDR3 DNA reads as TGCGCCAGCGGACAGGAAGCCTACAATGAGCAGTTCTTC.

This clone was observed a handful of times. The chain uses TRBV28 and TRBJ1-5, with unresolved D. This CDR3 has 17 residues. Deletions cut 3 bases from V and 3 bases from J, with 18 bases between. Germline V gene data show CDR1 as MDHEN and CDR2 as SYDVKM. The CDR3 sequence is CASSFAGMGGLNQPQHF. The CDR3 DNA reads TGTGCCAGCAGTTTTGCGGGTATGGGCGGACTCAATCAGCCCCAGCATTTT.

This chain links TRBV28 with TRBJ2-7; possibly TRBD2 for D (6 bases). The CDR3 has 13 amino acids. Between the trimmed V and J ends, which lost 8 bases and 3 bases, there was a span of 14 bases. Per germline, CDR1 MDHEN and CDR2 SYDVKM. Here the CDR3 reads CASRVGRIYEQYF. CDR3 coding DNA: TGTGCCAGCCGTGTTGGGAGGATCTACGAGCAGTACTTC.

Details on this clone: At the DNA level, this CDR3 is encoded by other sequences in the same sample as well. The rearrangement joins TRBV7-9 to TRBJ1-3, with 7 nucleotides matching TRBD1. Germline V CDR1 and CDR2: SEHNR, FQNEAQ (reference sequence). The length of the CDR3 is 14 residues. V lost 5 bases to trimming and J lost 4 bases; unmatched junction nucleotides: 5. This CDR3 reads CASSPGTAGNTIYF. The CDR3 region has the DNA TGTGCCAGCAGCCCCGGGACAGCAGGAAACACCATATATTTT.